Sequencing of this T cell receptor beta chain was carried out in a study of blood T cell repertoires in COVID-19. For the study at large: Sample material is recorded as cDNA or gDNA derived from T cells, B-cell-depleted T cells, or PBMCs.

Using immunoSEQ multiplex PCR, the repertoire was profiled, and TCRdb retains in-frame clones only, with some absent. The data show under 200,000 clones, 80% seen once. Germline loops: CDR1 SGHDN, CDR2 FVKESK. V shed 2 bases, J shed 0 bases, and the junction held 9 bases outside the gene matches. CDR3 size: 20 residues. Sequencing input: peripheral blood. The rearrangement uses TRBV14 and TRBJ2-2, with 13 bases fitting TRBD2. The receptor was isolated from a man between 65 and 85 years old with active or convalescent COVID-19. For the CDR3, the DNA is TGTGCCAGCAGCCAATTTCCCCAGACTAGCGGGGGGCCGAACACCGGGGAGCTGTTTTTT. Protein product: CASSQFPQTSGGPNTGELFF.